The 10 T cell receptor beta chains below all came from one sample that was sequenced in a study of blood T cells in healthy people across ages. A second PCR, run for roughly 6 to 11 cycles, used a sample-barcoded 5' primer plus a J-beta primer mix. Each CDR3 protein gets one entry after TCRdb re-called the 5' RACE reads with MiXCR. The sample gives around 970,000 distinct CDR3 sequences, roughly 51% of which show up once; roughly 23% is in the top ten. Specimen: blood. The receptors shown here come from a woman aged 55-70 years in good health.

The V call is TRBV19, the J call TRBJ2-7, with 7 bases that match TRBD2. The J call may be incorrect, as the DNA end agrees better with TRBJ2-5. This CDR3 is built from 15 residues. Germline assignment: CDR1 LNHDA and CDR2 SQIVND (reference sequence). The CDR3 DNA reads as TGTGCCAGTCGTACCGGGACTAACCGTCGGGAGACCCAGTACTTC. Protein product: CASRTGTNRRETQYF.

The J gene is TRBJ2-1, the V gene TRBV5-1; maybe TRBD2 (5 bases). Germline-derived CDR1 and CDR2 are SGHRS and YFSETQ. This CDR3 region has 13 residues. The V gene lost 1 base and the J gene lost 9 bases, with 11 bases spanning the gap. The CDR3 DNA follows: TGCGCCAGCAGCTTGAGCGAGGGCATTGAGCAGTTCTTC. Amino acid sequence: CASSLSEGIEQFF.

The DNA for the CDR3 is TGTGCCAGCAGCCAACCGCCACGGCGGGACCAGCAGTTCTTC. Translation gives CASSQPPRRDQQFF. The gene calls are TRBV4-2 and TRBJ2-1, with D possibly TRBD2 on 6 matching bases. Trimming left V 2 bases short and J 11 bases short, with 16 bases between. CDR3 length: 14 residues. Germline V CDR1 and CDR2: LGHNA, YNFKEQ.

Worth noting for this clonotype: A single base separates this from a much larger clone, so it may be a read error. This CDR3 reads CASGAGLAEYEQYF. CDR3 DNA sequence: TGTGCCAGCGGCGCGGGACTAGCGGAATACGAGCAGTACTTC. J is TRBJ2-5 and V is TRBV9; TRBD2 agrees at 11 bases. The DNA end lines up better with TRBJ2-7; the J call may be wrong. There are 14 residues in the CDR3. CDR1 SGDLS and CDR2 YYNGEE come from the germline V gene.

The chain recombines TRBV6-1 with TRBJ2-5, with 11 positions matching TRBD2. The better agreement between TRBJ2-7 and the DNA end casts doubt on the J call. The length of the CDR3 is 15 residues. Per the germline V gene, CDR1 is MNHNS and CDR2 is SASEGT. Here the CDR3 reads CASTELAGGSYEQYF. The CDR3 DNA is TGTGCCAGCACTGAGCTAGCGGGAGGTAGCTACGAGCAGTACTTC.

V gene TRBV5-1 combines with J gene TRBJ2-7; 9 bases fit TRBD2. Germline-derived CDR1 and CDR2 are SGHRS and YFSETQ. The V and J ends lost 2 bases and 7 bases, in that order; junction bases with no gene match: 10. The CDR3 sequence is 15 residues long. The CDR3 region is CASSLISGSANEQYF. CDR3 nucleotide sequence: TGCGCCAGCAGCTTAATTAGCGGGAGCGCCAATGAGCAGTACTTC.

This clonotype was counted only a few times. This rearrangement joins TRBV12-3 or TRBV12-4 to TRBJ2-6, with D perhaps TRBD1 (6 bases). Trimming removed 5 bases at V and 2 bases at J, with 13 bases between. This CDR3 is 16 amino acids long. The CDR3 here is CASSPDSTTGANVLTF. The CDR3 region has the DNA TGTGCCAGCAGTCCGGACAGTACTACTGGGGCCAACGTCCTGACTTTC.

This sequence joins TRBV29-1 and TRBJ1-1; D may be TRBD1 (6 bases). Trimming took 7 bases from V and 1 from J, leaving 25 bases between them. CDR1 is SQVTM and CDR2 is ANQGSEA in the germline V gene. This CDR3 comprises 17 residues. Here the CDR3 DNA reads TGCAGCGCCGGAGGGGGAATTTGGATGAACCGGAACACTGAAGCTTTCTTT. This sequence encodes CSAGGGIWMNRNTEAFF. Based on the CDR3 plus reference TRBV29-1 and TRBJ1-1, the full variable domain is SAVISQKPSRDICQRGTSLTIQCQVDSQVTMMFWYRQQPGQSLTLIATANQGSEATYESGFVIDKFPISRPNLTFSTLTVSNMSPEDSSIYLCSAGGGIWMNRNTEAFFGQGTRLTVV.

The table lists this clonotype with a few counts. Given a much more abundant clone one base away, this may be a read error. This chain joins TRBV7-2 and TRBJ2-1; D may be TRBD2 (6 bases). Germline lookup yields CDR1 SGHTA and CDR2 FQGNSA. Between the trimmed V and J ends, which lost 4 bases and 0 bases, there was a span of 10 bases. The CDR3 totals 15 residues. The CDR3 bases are TGTGCCAGCAGCTGTAGCGGTAGCTCCTACAATGAGCAGTTCTTC. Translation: CASSCSGSSYNEQFF.

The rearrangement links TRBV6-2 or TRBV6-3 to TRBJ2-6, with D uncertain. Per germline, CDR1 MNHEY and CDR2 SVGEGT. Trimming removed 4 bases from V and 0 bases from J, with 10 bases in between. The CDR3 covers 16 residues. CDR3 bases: TGTGCCAGCAGTTCATTGACCCTCTCTGGGGCCAACGTCCTGACTTTC. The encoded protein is CASSSLTLSGANVLTF.